Each of the 32 T cell receptor beta chains below was sequenced from the same sample in a study of blood T cell repertoires in COVID-19. Produced via immunoSEQ multiplex PCR; TCRdb's table is partial and in-frame only. The sample lists roughly 150,000 clones, roughly nine tenths occurring once. The sequencing sample was made of peripheral blood. The receptors come from a woman aged 60-75 years with active COVID-19.

The gene calls are TRBV7-9 and TRBJ2-3; TRBD2 agrees at 12 bases. After removal of 5 bases from V and 5 bases from J, the junction contained 5 bases not matched to a gene. Per germline, CDR1 SEHNR and CDR2 FQNEAQ (reference sequence). CDR3 length: 15 residues. CDR3 protein: CASSRLAGDRDTQYF. The CDR3 nucleotides read TGTGCCAGCAGCCGACTAGCGGGAGACAGAGATACGCAGTATTTT.

This sequence joins TRBV29-1 and TRBJ1-5; possibly TRBD1 for D (6 bases). Trimming took 7 bases from V and 7 from J, leaving 20 bases between them. From germline, CDR1 is SQVTM and CDR2 ANQGSEA. The CDR3 covers 14 residues. The CDR3 loop reads CSAGDTQVGQPQHF. The DNA of the CDR3 is TGCAGCGCCGGGGACACTCAAGTCGGGCAGCCCCAGCATTTT.

In this sample, this clone turned up once. This chain uses TRBV3-1 (or the pseudogene TRBV3-2) with TRBJ1-2; D is ambiguous. The CDR3 consists of 14 residues. V lost 4 bases and J lost 6, with 15 bases in between. Germline V gene data show CDR1 as LGHDT and CDR2 as YNNKEL (reference sequence). The CDR3 loop is CASSLLRLHDGYTF. CDR3 in DNA: TGTGCCAGCAGCCTCCTACGTCTGCACGATGGCTACACCTTC.

The rearrangement joins TRBV7-2 to TRBJ2-3; 8 nucleotides match TRBD2. The CDR3 covers 16 residues. J was trimmed by 11 bases and V by 6 bases; bases with no gene match: 19. Germline loops: CDR1 SGHTA, CDR2 FQGNSA. CDR3 region: CASSADLAGTSRVQYF. The CDR3 coding sequence is TGTGCCAGCAGTGCGGACTTAGCGGGAACGTCGCGTGTGCAGTATTTT.

CDR3 coding DNA: TGTGCCAGCAGCTCGAAGGGGCAAATTAATGAAAAACTGTTTTTT. Residues: CASSSKGQINEKLFF. The chain employs TRBV5-8 and TRBJ1-4, with a weak D call TRBD1 (5 bases). The CDR3 is 15 residues long. Germline V gene sequence: CDR1 SGHTS, CDR2 YDEGEE. V was pared by 3 bases and J by 4 bases, with 13 bases between.

V and J are TRBV19 and TRBJ1-3, with D maybe TRBD1 (5 bases). Trimming cost V 4 bases and J 1 base, with 11 bases left between them. The CDR3 loop spans 15 amino acids. CDR1 LNHDA and CDR2 SQIVND come from the germline V gene (reference sequence). The chain's CDR3 is CASSRSGQSGNTIYF. The CDR3 bases are TGTGCCAGTAGTAGATCTGGACAATCTGGAAACACCATATATTTT.

The J gene is TRBJ2-3, the V gene TRBV6-6; 8 bases are a match to TRBD2. CDR3 length: 15 amino acids. Germline CDR1 is MNHNY and CDR2 is SVGAGI (reference sequence). Unmatched junction bases numbered 11, after V lost 7 bases and J lost 5 bases. CDR3 nucleotide sequence: TGTGCCAGCAAAGCCGACGGGAGGGCCGAAGATACGCAGTATTTT. It yields the protein CASKADGRAEDTQYF.

The chain links TRBV7-9 to TRBJ2-1, with D tentatively TRBD2 (5 bases). The CDR3 spans 15 residues. Per the germline V gene, CDR1 is SEHNR and CDR2 is FQNEAQ (reference sequence). V was clipped by 2 bases and J by 5 bases, with 13 bases between them. This chain's CDR3 is CASSLLARADNEQFF. The CDR3 bases are TGTGCCAGCAGCTTACTAGCCCGAGCCGACAATGAGCAGTTCTTC. The entire variable domain, with the rest obtained from reference TRBV7-9 and TRBJ2-1, is as follows: DTGVSQNPRHKITKRGQNVTFRCDPISEHNRLYWYRQTLGQGPEFLTYFQNEAQLEKSRLLSDRFSAERPKGSFSTLEIQRTEQGDSAMYLCASSLLARADNEQFFGPGTRLTVL.

J is TRBJ1-2 and V is TRBV19; D not resolved. Trimming removed 0 bases from V and 1 base from J, with 18 bases in between. Germline CDR1 is LNHDA and CDR2 is SQIVND (reference sequence). This CDR3 contains 18 residues. Written as DNA, the CDR3 is TGTGCCAGTAGTATAGATCCCCTTCCGGAGGAACTTAACTATGGCTACACCTTC. Residues: CASSIDPLPEELNYGYTF.

This clone was picked up one time. The J gene is TRBJ2-2, the V gene TRBV28; perhaps TRBD1 as D (6 bases). The germline CDR1 and CDR2 sequences are MDHEN and SYDVKM. The CDR3 covers 15 residues. V shed 6 bases and J shed 6 bases, with 17 bases lying between them. CDR3 sequence reads: CASSPGQFLAGELFF. The CDR3 nucleotides are TGTGCCAGCAGCCCAGGACAGTTTCTCGCCGGGGAGCTGTTTTTT.

The gene calls are TRBV11-2 and TRBJ2-7; TRBD2 aligns across 15 bases. Germline loops: CDR1 SGHAT, CDR2 FQNNGV. This CDR3 spans 17 amino acids. The J segment lost 4 bases and the V segment lost 1 base, leaving 5 bases of the junction unmatched. The CDR3 DNA reads TGTGCCAGCAGCTTAGGGCCCGGGACTAGCGGGAGGTACGAGCAGTACTTC. Residues: CASSLGPGTSGRYEQYF.

The chain employs TRBV4-1 and TRBJ1-1; tentative D call: TRBD1 (5 bases). The CDR3 sequence is 15 residues long. Germline V lookup: CDR1 MGHRA, CDR2 YSYEKL. V lost 0 bases to trimming and J lost 0 bases, with 8 bases between them. For the CDR3, the DNA is TGCGCCAGCAGCCAAGAGGCAGGGATGAACACTGAAGCTTTCTTT. Protein sequence: CASSQEAGMNTEAFF.

V gene TRBV6-5 combines with J gene TRBJ1-4; TRBD1 is a possible D gene (6 bases). Germline CDR1 and CDR2: MNHEY and SVGAGI. V lost 6 bases to trimming and J lost 4 bases, with 12 bases between them. The CDR3 loop spans 14 amino acids. CDR3 nucleotides: TGTGCCAGCAGGGGGGGGGCGATTAATGAAAAACTGTTTTTT. Encoded protein: CASRGGAINEKLFF.

This chain uses TRBV28 with TRBJ2-7; 7 nucleotides match TRBD1. V shed 5 bases, J shed 12 bases, and the junction held 16 bases outside the gene matches. The CDR3 loop spans 14 amino acids. Per germline, CDR1 MDHEN and CDR2 SYDVKM. In DNA form, the CDR3 reads TGTGCCAGCAGTCACCGGGACAGACCATATAGCGCGTACTTC. Translation gives CASSHRDRPYSAYF.

This chain links TRBV2 with TRBJ2-7; 8 bases fit TRBD2. The CDR3 extends over 14 amino acids. The germline gives CDR1 SNHLY, CDR2 FYNNEI. V shed 6 bases, J shed 4 bases, and the junction held 8 bases outside the gene matches. The CDR3 DNA reads as TGTGCCAGCAGAGATATTCGGGAGGGTTACGAGCAGTACTTC. It yields the protein CASRDIREGYEQYF. The entire variable domain, with the rest obtained from reference TRBV2 and TRBJ2-7, is as follows: EPEVTQTPSHQVTQMGQEVILRCVPISNHLYFYWYRQILGQKVEFLVSFYNNEISEKSEIFDDQFSVERPDGSNFTLKIRSTKLEDSAMYFCASRDIREGYEQYFGPGTRLTVT.

The V call is TRBV6-6, the J call TRBJ2-7; 7 bases agree with TRBD2. Germline CDR1 reads MNHNY; CDR2 reads SVGAGI (reference sequence). The CDR3 covers 15 residues. Germline trimming cut 9 bases from V and 2 bases from J; bases unmatched to any gene: 13. This CDR3 reads CASRPGLRAPYEQYF. In DNA, the CDR3 is TGTGCCAGTAGGCCGGGACTAAGGGCCCCCTACGAGCAGTACTTC.

V gene TRBV29-1 combines with J gene TRBJ2-7; possibly TRBD2 for D (5 bases). CDR1 and CDR2 (germline): SQVTM, ANQGSEA. CDR3 length: 14 amino acids. Deletions cut 3 bases from V and 4 bases from J, with 16 bases between. The CDR3 spells CSVEFSDLGYEQYF. The CDR3 region has the DNA TGCAGCGTTGAGTTTTCGGACTTGGGGTACGAGCAGTACTTC.

This chain uses TRBV3-1 (or the pseudogene TRBV3-2) with TRBJ2-5; TRBD2 matches at 16 bases. Germline V gene sequence: CDR1 LGHDT, CDR2 YNNKEL (reference sequence). The ends lost 1 base at V and 1 base at J; junction bases unmatched: 6. The CDR3 totals 19 residues. The CDR3, as DNA: TGTGCCAGCAGCCAAGGGGGACTAGCGGGAGGGCCGGTCCAAGAGACCCAGTACTTC. This codes for CASSQGGLAGGPVQETQYF.

The chain is built from TRBV4-2 and TRBJ2-7, with TRBD2 identical over 9 bases. Per germline, CDR1 LGHNA and CDR2 YNFKEQ. There are 16 residues in the CDR3. After removal of 1 base from V and 3 bases from J, the junction contained 7 bases not matched to a gene. The CDR3 region has the DNA TGTGCCAGCAGCCAAGCAAGGCGGGAGGGCCGCTACGAGCAGTACTTC. It translates to CASSQARREGRYEQYF.

This chain links TRBV4-2 with TRBJ1-4, with unresolved D. In germline, CDR1 is LGHNA, CDR2 YNFKEQ. V dropped 0 bases and J dropped 4 bases, with 12 bases sitting between them. There are 16 residues in the CDR3. CDR3 residues: CASSQDRGYGNEKLFF. The CDR3 coding sequence is TGTGCCAGCAGCCAAGATCGGGGTTATGGTAATGAAAAACTGTTTTTT.

The chain recombines TRBV5-1 with TRBJ1-1; tentative D call: TRBD1 (6 bases). From germline, CDR1 is SGHRS and CDR2 YFSETQ. Trimming took off 5 bases at V and 1 base at J, with 12 bases between the two ends. CDR3 length equals 14 residues. The chain's CDR3 is CASSSGTPNTEAFF. CDR3 in DNA: TGCGCCAGCAGTTCCGGGACACCGAACACTGAAGCTTTCTTT.

This chain connects TRBV19 to TRBJ2-2; 7 nucleotides align to TRBD1. There are 15 residues in the CDR3. The germline V gene has CDR1 LNHDA and CDR2 SQIVND (reference sequence). Trimming took 5 bases from V and 1 from J; bases not matched to a gene: 4. The CDR3 spells CASSSTGKNTGELFF. For the CDR3, the DNA is TGTGCCAGTAGTTCGACAGGGAAGAACACCGGGGAGCTGTTTTTT.

The J gene is TRBJ2-7, the V gene TRBV10-3, with 7 bases lining up with TRBD2. V shed 4 bases, J shed 1 base, and the junction held 4 bases outside the gene matches. The germline CDR1 and CDR2 sequences are ENHRY and SYGVKD. CDR3 length: 14 amino acids. The CDR3 DNA follows: TGTGCCATCAGTGTTTCGCGGGAGTCCTACGAGCAGTACTTC. Residues: CAISVSRESYEQYF.

The V call is TRBV27, the J call TRBJ2-6; 9 bases are shared with TRBD1. Germline loops: CDR1 MNHEY, CDR2 SMNVEV (reference sequence). V gave up 4 bases and J gave up 3 bases; unmatched junction bases: 7. The CDR3 has 17 amino acids. The CDR3 region is CASSSRPTGGGANVLTF. The CDR3 coding sequence is TGTGCCAGCAGTTCCCGTCCGACAGGGGGTGGGGCCAACGTCCTGACTTTC.

The chain carries TRBV6-2 or TRBV6-3 and TRBJ1-4; TRBD1 agrees at 10 bases. V lost 4 bases to trimming and J lost 7 bases; unmatched junction nucleotides: 6. The CDR3 extends over 15 amino acids. CDR1 MNHEY and CDR2 SVGEGT come from the germline V gene. In nucleotides, the CDR3 is TGTGCCAGCAGTTCGCTAGGGACAGGGGCTGAAAAACTGTTTTTT. Protein: CASSSLGTGAEKLFF.

V and J are TRBV5-1 and TRBJ1-1, with 9 bases aligning to TRBD1. J lost 14 bases, V lost 4 bases, and 18 bases had no gene match. Per germline, CDR1 SGHRS and CDR2 YFSETQ. The CDR3 runs 15 residues. In nucleotides, the CDR3 is TGCGCCAGCAGCGAATCCGGGACAGGGAACGAAGGGTTGTTCTTT. Amino acid sequence: CASSESGTGNEGLFF. Supplemented by reference TRBV5-1 and TRBJ1-1, the full variable domain reads KAGVTQTPRYLIKTRGQQVTLSCSPISGHRSVSWYQQTPGQGLQFLFEYFSETQRNKGNFPGRFSGRQFSNSRSEMNVSTLELGDSALYLCASSESGTGNEGLFFGQGTRLTVV.

The rearrangement links TRBV18 to TRBJ2-2, with a weak D call TRBD2 (6 bases). The CDR3 runs to 15 residues. Germline values: CDR1 KGHSH, CDR2 LQKENI. V shed 1 base and J shed 3 bases, with 9 bases lying between them. The CDR3 loop is CASSPLSSDTGELFF. Here the CDR3 DNA reads TGTGCCAGCTCACCACTTTCTAGCGACACCGGGGAGCTGTTTTTT.

The chain carries TRBV27 and TRBJ2-1, with 8 bases fitting TRBD2. Germline V gene data show CDR1 as MNHEY and CDR2 as SMNVEV (reference sequence). Losses at the gene ends were 7 bases for V and 5 bases for J; bases not matched to a gene: 10. There are 15 residues in the CDR3. CDR3 residues: CASISRLAIHNEQFF. Written as DNA, the CDR3 is TGTGCCAGCATTTCGAGACTAGCGATACACAATGAGCAGTTCTTC.

The chain recombines TRBV27 with TRBJ2-2; D remains ambiguous. The length of the CDR3 is 12 residues. V gave up 6 bases and J gave up 6 bases, with 8 bases separating them. The germline CDR1 and CDR2 sequences are MNHEY and SMNVEV (reference sequence). CDR3 DNA: TGTGCCAGCAGGTCGTTTGCCGGGGAGCTGTTTTTT. It is translated as CASRSFAGELFF.

This rearrangement joins TRBV4-2 to TRBJ2-5, with D maybe TRBD1 (5 bases). CDR1 is LGHNA and CDR2 is YNFKEQ in the germline V gene. The CDR3 is made up of 15 amino acids. The V and J ends lost 0 bases and 2 bases respectively, with 10 bases between them. CDR3 coding DNA: TGTGCCAGCAGCCAAGAGTTCGCAGGGCAAGAGACCCAGTACTTC. Translation: CASSQEFAGQETQYF.

V and J are TRBV10-3 and TRBJ2-5; TRBD2 might be the D (6 bases). The germline V gene has CDR1 ENHRY and CDR2 SYGVKD. V lost 3 bases, J lost 3 bases, and 8 bases lay in between. This CDR3 spans 13 amino acids. The chain's CDR3 is CAISDAGKETQYF. For the CDR3, the DNA is TGTGCCATCAGTGATGCGGGGAAAGAGACCCAGTACTTC.

The chain carries TRBV7-3 and TRBJ2-7; the match to TRBD2 covers 7 bases. CDR1 SGHTA and CDR2 FQGTGA come from the germline V gene. CDR3 length equals 13 residues. The ends lost 5 bases at V and 2 bases at J; junction bases unmatched: 3. The CDR3 here is CASSLGGTYEQYF. As DNA, the CDR3 is TGTGCCAGCAGCCTCGGGGGGACCTACGAGCAGTACTTC.